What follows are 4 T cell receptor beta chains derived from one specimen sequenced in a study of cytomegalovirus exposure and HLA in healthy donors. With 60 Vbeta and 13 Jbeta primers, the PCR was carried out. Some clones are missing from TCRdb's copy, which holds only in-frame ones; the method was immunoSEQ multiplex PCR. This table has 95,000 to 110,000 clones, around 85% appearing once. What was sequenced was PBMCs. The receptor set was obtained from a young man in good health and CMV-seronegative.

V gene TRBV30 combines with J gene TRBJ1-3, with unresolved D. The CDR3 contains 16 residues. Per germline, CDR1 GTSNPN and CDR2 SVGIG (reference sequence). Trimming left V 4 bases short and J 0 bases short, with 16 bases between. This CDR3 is CAWTPRRSYSGNTIYF. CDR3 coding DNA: TGTGCCTGGACCCCGCGGCGGTCGTACTCTGGAAACACCATATATTTT.

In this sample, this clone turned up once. CDR3 DNA sequence: TGTGCCAGCAGCGCTGTTAGGGCGTGGGAGGAGACCCAGTACTTC. The encoded protein is CASSAVRAWEETQYF. The chain couples TRBV5-6 to TRBJ2-5, with a possible D match to TRBD2 (5 bases). Per the germline V gene, CDR1 is SGHDT and CDR2 is YYEEEE. The CDR3 is made up of 15 amino acids. The ends were cut back, 4 bases at V and 5 bases at J, with 18 bases in the middle. The entire variable domain, with the rest obtained from reference TRBV5-6 and TRBJ2-5, is as follows: DAGVTQSPTHLIKTRGQQVTLRCSPKSGHDTVSWYQQALGQGPQFIFQYYEEEERQRGNFPDRFSGHQFPNYSSELNVNALLLGDSALYLCASSAVRAWEETQYFGPGTRLLVL.

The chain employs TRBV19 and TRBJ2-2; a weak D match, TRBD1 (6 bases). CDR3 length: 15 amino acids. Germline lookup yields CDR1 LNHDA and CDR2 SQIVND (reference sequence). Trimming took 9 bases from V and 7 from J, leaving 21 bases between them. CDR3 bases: TGTGCCAGGCCGTTTAAGGGGGATCGCGGCGGGGAGCTGTTTTTT. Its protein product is CARPFKGDRGGELFF.

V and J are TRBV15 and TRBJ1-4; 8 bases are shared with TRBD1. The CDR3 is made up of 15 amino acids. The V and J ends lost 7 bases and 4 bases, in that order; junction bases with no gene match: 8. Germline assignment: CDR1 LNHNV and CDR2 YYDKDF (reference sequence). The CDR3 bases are TGTGCCACCACCAGGGAACAGGGGGTTAATGAAAAACTGTTTTTT. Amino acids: CATTREQGVNEKLFF.